This TCR beta chain appears in the sequencing data of a study of blood T cell repertoires in COVID-19. Overall study: There were acute and convalescent COVID-19 samples, and they came from the United States, Italy and Spain.

The germline V gene has CDR1 SQVTM and CDR2 ANQGSEA. This CDR3 contains 14 residues. With V trimmed by 4 bases and J by 1 base, 4 bases remained unmatched. Original methodology: It was from reference gene primer amplification that nucleated cell counts were estimated. Generated by immunoSEQ multiplex PCR, the TCRdb table keeps only in-frame clones and is missing some. Clonal size and the V and J genes are those of that table, whereas D and trimming came from the DNA. The table records fewer than 250,000 clones, about 83% of them present only once. This clone was detected only once. The sample was peripheral blood. The J gene is TRBJ1-1, the V gene TRBV29-1, with 9 bases identical to TRBD1. This TCR was recovered from a woman aged 40 to 50 with active or convalescent COVID-19. The DNA of the CDR3 is TGCAGCGTTGCCGGGACAGGGAGGAACACTGAAGCTTTCTTT. It yields the protein CSVAGTGRNTEAFF.